A single sample is the source of the 13 T cell receptor beta chains below, sequenced in a study of T cell repertoires in cytomegalovirus infection. TCRdb redid the calling of the reads with MiXCR, one entry per CDR3 protein. The sample includes about 500,000 distinct CDR3 sequences, 30% to 35% seen only once; the top ten take roughly 15%. For these receptors, no antigen is known. The material was cultured PBMCs, obtained from culture after CMV antigen stimulation. Receptors originate from a human donor in good health (CMV status not recorded). Some clones in this sample may be carry-over from other donors' samples.

This chain connects TRBV6-2 or TRBV6-3 to TRBJ2-7; a possible D gene is TRBD2 (6 bases). Trimming took off 5 bases at V and 6 bases at J, with 14 bases between the two ends. Germline CDR1 MNHEY, CDR2 SVGEGT. The CDR3 is 13 amino acids. CDR3 nucleotides: TGTGCCAGCAGTAAATCCGGGACTGTCGAGCAGTACGTC. As protein: CASSKSGTVEQYV.

The rearrangement links TRBV29-1 to TRBJ1-1, with unresolved D. Trimming stripped 4 bases from V and 6 bases from J, with 15 bases between. The CDR3 loop spans 13 amino acids. Germline CDR1 reads SQVTM; CDR2 reads ANQGSEA. In nucleotides, the CDR3 is TGCAGCGTTGCGGAGTCGGGAAAAGCTGAAGCTTTCTTT. Protein product: CSVAESGKAEAFF.

The chain carries TRBV2 and TRBJ2-1, with 12 bases identical to TRBD2. The CDR3 sequence is 15 residues long. Germline V gives CDR1 SNHLY, CDR2 FYNNEI. Losses at the gene ends were 6 bases for V and 7 bases for J; bases not matched to a gene: 7. CDR3 sequence reads: CASRPTSGSWNEQFF. The DNA of the CDR3 is TGTGCCAGCAGGCCGACTAGCGGGAGTTGGAATGAGCAGTTCTTC.

This clonotype was seen at least ten times. The genes are TRBV7-8 and TRBJ1-1; the D is unclear. Trimming took 4 bases from V and 1 from J, leaving 13 bases between them. Germline V gene lookup returns CDR1 SGHVS and CDR2 FQNEAQ. The CDR3 contains 15 residues. The CDR3 sequence: CASSYRAGENTEAFF. The CDR3 nucleotides are TGTGCCAGCAGCTATAGGGCAGGAGAGAACACTGAAGCTTTCTTT. Supplemented by reference TRBV7-8 and TRBJ1-1, the full variable domain reads GAGVSQSPRYKVAKRGQDVALRCDPISGHVSLFWYQQALGQGPEFLTYFQNEAQLDKSGLPSDRFFAERPEGSVSTLKIQRTQQEDSAVYLCASSYRAGENTEAFFGQGTRLTVV.

This clonotype was observed a few times. This chain joins TRBV4-1 and TRBJ2-3; D is unclear. This CDR3 comprises 15 residues. CDR1 and CDR2 (germline): MGHRA, YSYEKL. V was clipped by 0 bases and J by 5 bases, with 12 bases between them. CDR3 residues: CASSQERRTLDTQYF. Written as DNA, the CDR3 is TGCGCCAGCAGCCAAGAGCGGCGCACACTAGATACGCAGTATTTT.

This clonotype was found a few times. This sequence joins TRBV20-1 and TRBJ2-6; D uncertain. This CDR3 spans 14 amino acids. CDR1 is DFQATT, CDR2 SNEGSKA, per germline (reference sequence). Trimming stripped 6 bases from V and 3 bases from J, with 12 bases between. In nucleotides, the CDR3 is TGCAGTGCCTCCCAAGGCGGTGGGGCCAACGTCCTGACTTTC. As protein: CSASQGGGANVLTF.

The chain combines TRBV6-5 with TRBJ1-1; D perhaps matches TRBD1 (5 bases). Trimming shortened V by 8 bases and J by 5 bases, and 15 bases separated the two germline ends. Per the germline V gene, CDR1 is MNHEY and CDR2 is SVGAGI. This CDR3 is 13 amino acids long. In DNA form, the CDR3 reads TGTGCCAGCGGGACGGGAGGGAGAACTGAAGCTTTCTTT. Translation gives CASGTGGRTEAFF.

The chain has TRBV19 and TRBJ2-1, with D possibly matching TRBD2 (6 bases). The CDR3 loop spans 15 amino acids. Germline CDR1 reads LNHDA; CDR2 reads SQIVND (reference sequence). The V end was cut by 5 bases, the J end by 3 bases, with 14 bases between. This chain's CDR3 is CASSFLASLYNEQFF. The CDR3 nucleotides are TGTGCCAGTAGTTTCCTAGCGTCCCTCTACAATGAGCAGTTCTTC. Based on the CDR3 plus reference TRBV19 and TRBJ2-1, the full variable domain is DGGITQSPKYLFRKEGQNVTLSCEQNLNHDAMYWYRQDPGQGLRLIYYSQIVNDFQKGDIAEGYSVSREKKESFPLTVTSAQKNPTAFYLCASSFLASLYNEQFFGPGTRLTVL.

V usage is TRBV28 and J usage is TRBJ1-5, with D unresolved. The CDR3 length is 12 residues. V shed 5 bases and J shed 4 bases, with 6 bases lying between them. CDR1 and CDR2 (germline): MDHEN, SYDVKM. CDR3 sequence reads: CASSSRNQPQHF. In DNA, the CDR3 is TGTGCCAGCAGTAGCAGGAATCAGCCCCAGCATTTT.

This clonotype has just a few counts. The rearrangement uses TRBV19 and TRBJ2-1; the D gene is possibly TRBD1 (6 bases). CDR3 length: 14 amino acids. The V and J ends lost 11 bases and 7 bases respectively, with 21 bases between them. Germline V CDR1 and CDR2: LNHDA, SQIVND (reference sequence). Here the CDR3 reads CAANRGPQGNEQFF. The CDR3 DNA follows: TGTGCCGCAAACCGGGGCCCTCAGGGGAATGAGCAGTTCTTC.

This clonotype was seen many times. This rearrangement joins TRBV28 to TRBJ2-7; 9 bases align to TRBD2. The CDR3 has 17 residues. The V gene's germline CDR1 is MDHEN and CDR2 SYDVKM. V lost 4 bases and J lost 2; bases outside the gene matches: 12. The CDR3 DNA sequence: TGTGCCAGCAGTTCCATTGACCGACTAGCGGAAACCTACGAGCAGTACTTC. It yields the protein CASSSIDRLAETYEQYF.

The chain uses TRBV6-5 and TRBJ2-1; 8 bases agree with TRBD2. V lost 1 base and J lost 8; bases outside the gene matches: 13. The CDR3 contains 17 residues. Germline CDR1 is MNHEY and CDR2 is SVGAGI. CDR3 residues: CASSYFSPGTSYHEQFF. CDR3 sequence (DNA): TGTGCCAGCAGTTACTTTTCCCCCGGGACTAGTTACCATGAGCAGTTCTTC.

This clonotype was counted ten times or more. The CDR3 nucleotides read TGTGCCAGCAGGGAACAGTACCAAGAGACCCAGTACTTC. Translated: CASREQYQETQYF. The V call is TRBV28, the J call TRBJ2-5; no definite D call. The CDR3 covers 13 residues. CDR1 is MDHEN, CDR2 SYDVKM, per germline. The V and J ends lost 6 bases and 0 bases respectively, with 8 bases between them.